These 31 T cell receptor beta chains originate from one sample sequenced in a study of tumor and adjacent non-tumor tissue in lung cancer. RNA was extracted from bulk tissue without any cell sorting. This non-tumor lung sample came from over 3 cm beyond the tumor edge. Three rounds of nested PCR, following a modified ARM-PCR protocol, produced the TCRbeta library. MiXCR, run by TCRdb on the multiplex PCR reads, gives a single entry per CDR3 protein. This sample has 70,000 to 95,000 distinct CDR3 sequences, with less than 85% found just once. The material sequenced was distant non-tumor lung tissue. The receptor source for this set is a man in his 70s with non-small cell lung cancer.

Concerning this clonotype: This CDR3 is missing its conserved last phenylalanine or tryptophan, likely due to a read error. This chain links TRBV6-2 or TRBV6-3 with TRBJ2-1, with TRBD2 matching over 10 bases. Germline V gene sequence: CDR1 MNHEY, CDR2 SVGEGT. This CDR3 has 14 amino acids. The CDR3 DNA sequence: TGTACCAGCAGTTATCTAGCGGGAGTTCGTGAGCAGTTCATC. This translates into CTSSYLAGVREQFI.

The sample holds many counts of this clonotype. V gene TRBV20-1 combines with J gene TRBJ2-7; D may be TRBD1 or TRBD2 (5 bases each). This CDR3 has 13 amino acids. V lost 3 bases to trimming and J lost 5 bases, with 14 bases between them. Per germline, CDR1 DFQATT and CDR2 SNEGSKA (reference sequence). The CDR3 region is CSARTGRSHEQYF. The CDR3 nucleotides read TGCAGTGCTAGGACGGGACGAAGCCACGAGCAGTACTTC.

On this clonotype itself: The conserved final phenylalanine or tryptophan is absent from the CDR3, which likely points to a read error. The limits of the CDR3 on the DNA are not certain, so only TCRdb's listed CDR3 is given. This chain uses TRBV6-2 or TRBV6-3 with TRBJ2-2; the table calls TRBD1, which could not be checked here. Per germline, CDR1 MNHEY and CDR2 SVGEGT. From its first to its last residue, the CDR3 has 16 amino acids. The CDR3 protein is CASSSLGTGFYSRLSL.

As to this clonotype: Since the CDR3 does not end with the conserved phenylalanine or tryptophan, this likely comes from a read error. The DNA is left out, because the CDR3 cannot be placed on it with certainty; the CDR3 is given as TCRdb lists it. The chain has TRBV11-3 and TRBJ1-1; TRBD1, as called in the table, went unchecked against the DNA. Looked up from germline, CDR1 is SGHNT and CDR2 is YENEEA. The CDR3 numbers 15 amino acids, ends counted. CDR3 region: CASSPRGQKDTETFS.

For this clonotype: Germline and junction disagree at one end, which may indicate a read error. V and J are TRBV10-1 and TRBJ2-1; D is uncertain. CDR3 length: 13 residues. CDR1 is WNHNN and CDR2 is SYGVQD in the germline V gene (reference sequence). Here the CDR3 reads CASSEFLVDEQLF. The CDR3 DNA reads as TGCGCCAGCAGTGAGTTTCTGGTGGATGAGCAGTTATTC.

DNA of the CDR3: TGTGCCAGCAGTTTATCCGGGACCCCCTATGGCTACACCTTC. It codes for CASSLSGTPYGYTF. The V call is TRBV28, the J call TRBJ1-2; weak D call: TRBD1 (5 bases). The CDR3 runs to 14 residues. Looked up from germline, CDR1 is MDHEN and CDR2 is SYDVKM. V was shortened by 1 base and J by 4 bases, with 10 bases between the two germline ends.

Of note for this clonotype: The CDR3 does not close with the conserved phenylalanine or tryptophan, likely indicating a read error. The J gene is TRBJ2-2, the V gene TRBV6-5; 8 nucleotides line up with TRBD2. CDR1 is MNHEY and CDR2 is SVGAGI in the germline V gene. The CDR3 contains 16 residues. The DNA for the CDR3 is TGTGCCAGCAGCCCGGGGGGGGTGGAGAACACCGGGGGGCTGTTTATT. It yields the protein CASSPGGVENTGGLFI.

This chain connects TRBV11-2 to TRBJ2-2; maybe TRBD1 (6 bases). V was pared by 1 base and J by 6 bases, with 15 bases between. CDR1 is SGHAT, CDR2 FQNNGV, per germline. There are 16 residues in the CDR3. The CDR3 DNA reads as TGTGCCAGCAGCTTAGGGGGCACAGGGATCGCCGGGGAGCTGTTTTTT. It encodes CASSLGGTGIAGELFF.

A note on this clonotype: Just one base apart from a much larger clone, this may be a read error. This chain links TRBV4-1 with TRBJ1-1, with D possibly being TRBD1 (6 bases). Trimming took 6 bases from V and 5 from J, leaving 13 bases between them. From germline, CDR1 is MGHRA and CDR2 YSYEKL. The CDR3 extends over 13 amino acids. The CDR3 DNA follows: TGCGCCAGCAGGAGGGGGATACGGACTGAAGCTTTCTTT. Protein product: CASRRGIRTEAFF.

Concerning this clonotype: It may be a read error: a sequence one base away is much more abundant. V is TRBV11-2 and J is TRBJ2-7, with no clear D. V dropped 4 bases and J dropped 2 bases, with 12 bases sitting between them. The CDR3 loop spans 14 amino acids. Germline V lookup: CDR1 SGHAT, CDR2 FQNNGV. CDR3 loop: CASSSWNSPYEQYF. The DNA of the CDR3 is TGTGCCAGCAGCTCCTGGAACAGCCCCTACGAGCAGTACTTC.

A single count supports this clonotype. V is TRBV19 and J is TRBJ2-2; possibly TRBD1 for D (6 bases). CDR1 is LNHDA, CDR2 SQIVND, per germline (reference sequence). Between the trimmed V and J ends, which lost 11 bases and 12 bases, there was a span of 25 bases. The CDR3 loop spans 14 amino acids. The CDR3 spells CACQKTTGLRKLFF. CDR3 nucleotide sequence: TGTGCCTGTCAGAAAACCACAGGGCTCAGGAAGCTGTTTTTT. The variable domain in full, with the rest retrieved from reference TRBV19 and TRBJ2-2, is DGGITQSPKYLFRKEGQNVTLSCEQNLNHDAMYWYRQDPGQGLRLIYYSQIVNDFQKGDIAEGYSVSREKKESFPLTVTSAQKNPTAFYLCACQKTTGLRKLFFGEGSRLTVL.

This clonotype has only a few counts. V usage is TRBV6-5 and J usage is TRBJ2-3, with 11 bases aligning to TRBD2. This CDR3 contains 15 residues. With V trimmed by 10 bases and J by 3 bases, 9 bases remained unmatched. Germline V CDR1 and CDR2: MNHEY, SVGAGI. This CDR3 reads CATRLTSGSTDTQYF. CDR3 nucleotides: TGTGCCACCAGACTAACTAGCGGGAGTACAGATACGCAGTATTTT.

This clonotype came up once. The CDR3 does not close with the conserved phenylalanine or tryptophan, likely indicating a read error. V usage is TRBV29-1 and J usage is TRBJ2-1; either TRBD1 or TRBD2 may fit D (5 bases each). The germline V gene encodes CDR1 SQVTM and CDR2 ANQGSEA. The CDR3 is 11 residues long. CDR3 sequence (DNA): TGCAGCCTTGAATGGGGGAATGAGCAGTTCATC. This encodes CSLEWGNEQFI.

V gene TRBV4-1 combines with J gene TRBJ1-5; possible D gene TRBD1, 5 bases. CDR1 MGHRA and CDR2 YSYEKL come from the germline V gene. Trimming stripped 0 bases from V and 9 bases from J, with 15 bases between. The CDR3 runs to 15 residues. The chain's CDR3 is CASSQDSGGAGPQHF. Here the CDR3 DNA reads TGCGCCAGCAGCCAAGATTCAGGAGGGGCTGGGCCCCAGCATTTT.

Worth noting for this clonotype: A junction end diverges from the germline sequence, so it may reflect a read error. This sequence joins TRBV24-1 and TRBJ1-2; tentatively, D is TRBD1 (5 bases). This CDR3 has 17 amino acids. The V gene's germline CDR1 is KGHDR and CDR2 SFDVKD. The CDR3 DNA reads as TGTGCCACCAGTGATCCACTCGGACATGGAAAGAACTATGGTTACACCTTC. This translates into CATSDPLGHGKNYGYTF.

This chain joins TRBV7-8 and TRBJ1-1; 8 bases agree with TRBD1. The CDR3 is made up of 17 amino acids. Germline V gene lookup returns CDR1 SGHVS and CDR2 FQNEAQ. With 4 bases clipped from V and 5 bases from J, the junction kept 15 bases outside the gene matches. The CDR3 sequence is CASSSGTGDLWNTEAFF. The CDR3 coding sequence is TGTGCCAGCAGCTCCGGGACAGGCGACTTATGGAATACTGAAGCTTTCTTT.

The V call is TRBV29-1, the J call TRBJ2-2; 7 bases are a match to TRBD2. CDR1 and CDR2 from the germline V gene are SQVTM and ANQGSEA. V shed 7 bases and J 4 bases; nucleotides not matched to a gene: 9. The CDR3 spans 14 residues. The CDR3 protein is CSAMVGGATGELFF. As DNA, the CDR3 is TGCAGCGCCATGGTGGGAGGGGCCACCGGGGAGCTGTTTTTT.

Concerning this clonotype itself: The junction does not match germline at one end; this may be a read error. The V gene is TRBV5-1, the J gene TRBJ1-2, with 8 bases lining up with TRBD1. Germline lookup yields CDR1 SGHRS and CDR2 YFSETQ. The CDR3 is 16 residues long. CDR3 amino acids: CASSSRGQGPHYGFTF. The DNA of the CDR3 is TGCGCCAGCAGCTCACGAGGACAGGGTCCGCACTATGGCTTCACCTTC.

CDR3 in amino acids: CASSLGVHLNSPLHF. DNA of the CDR3: TGTGCCAGCAGTTTGGGGGTTCATCTTAATTCACCCCTCCACTTT. This chain links TRBV12-3 or TRBV12-4 with TRBJ1-6, with D possibly TRBD1 on 5 matching bases. The germline V and J ends were trimmed by 3 bases and 6 bases, with 12 bases remaining between them. This CDR3 spans 15 amino acids.

About this clonotype: An end of the junction differs from the germline gene, which may be a read error. This rearrangement joins TRBV10-3 to TRBJ2-5; possibly TRBD1 or TRBD2 for D (5 bases each). The CDR3 loop spans 16 amino acids. Germline loops: CDR1 ENHRY, CDR2 SYGVKD. This chain's CDR3 is CAIRIERGPLSGSHYF. The CDR3 region has the DNA TGTGCCATCAGGATCGAACGGGGCCCTTTGTCAGGGTCCCATTACTTC.

As concerns this clonotype: No conserved phenylalanine or tryptophan is present at the end of the CDR3, so a read error is the likely explanation. The chain joins TRBV6-2 or TRBV6-3 to TRBJ2-2; no definite D call. The CDR3 is made up of 12 amino acids. Germline V lookup: CDR1 MNHEY, CDR2 SVGEGT. CDR3 sequence reads: CAGSANTGELFY. The CDR3 nucleotides read TGTGCCGGCAGTGCCAACACCGGGGAGCTGTTTTAT.

Note on this clonotype: One end of the junction is discordant with germline, which a read error may explain. This chain connects TRBV6-5 to TRBJ2-2; a possible D gene is TRBD2 (5 bases). In germline, CDR1 is MNHEY, CDR2 SVGAGI. The CDR3 sequence is 14 residues long. CDR3 in DNA: TGTGCCAGCAGTTACTCGAGGCATTCCGGGGAGTTGTTTTTT. This codes for CASSYSRHSGELFF.

This clonotype has only one observation. The chain has TRBV6-2 or TRBV6-3 and TRBJ2-1, with 10 nucleotides matching TRBD2. Unmatched junction bases numbered 18, after V lost 9 bases and J lost 13 bases. The V gene's germline CDR1 is MNHEY and CDR2 SVGEGT. CDR3 length: 15 residues. Written as DNA, the CDR3 is TGTGCCAGTACGACAGCGGGAGGGGCAGCGGGTGACCAGTTCTTC. As protein: CASTTAGGAAGDQFF.

V and J are TRBV4-3 and TRBJ2-1, with D possibly being TRBD2 (6 bases). This CDR3 comprises 17 residues. Germline V CDR1 and CDR2: LGHNA, YSLEER. Between the trimmed V and J ends, which lost 0 bases and 8 bases, there was a span of 20 bases. The CDR3 DNA follows: TGCGCCAGCAGCCAAGAAGTGACGGGGAGGAGGGCACATGAGCAGTTCTTC. Protein: CASSQEVTGRRAHEQFF.

About this clonotype itself: An end of the junction does not agree with germline; a read error may underlie this. The rearrangement uses TRBV4-2 and TRBJ2-7; possibly TRBD1 for D (6 bases). CDR1 is LGHNA and CDR2 is YNFKEQ in the germline V gene. The CDR3 loop spans 14 amino acids. The CDR3 loop reads CACSQAQGLYEQYF. CDR3 coding DNA: TGTGCCTGCAGCCAAGCACAGGGTCTCTACGAACAGTACTTC.

To note about this clonotype: The junction shows a germline mismatch at one end, possibly a read error. This chain connects TRBV11-3 to TRBJ1-1, with D possibly TRBD1 on 6 matching bases. Germline V gene data show CDR1 as SGHNT and CDR2 as YENEEA. The CDR3 totals 15 residues. This CDR3 reads CASILDSMTGTGAFF. Here the CDR3 DNA reads TGTGCCAGCATCTTAGATTCGATGACAGGCACTGGAGCTTTCTTT.

As for this clonotype: Since the CDR3 does not end with the conserved phenylalanine or tryptophan, this likely comes from a read error. The limits of the CDR3 on the DNA are not certain, so only TCRdb's listed CDR3 is given. The J gene is TRBJ2-5, the V gene TRBV12-3 or TRBV12-4. The CDR3 spans 14 amino acids, including both terminal residues. CDR3 region: CPSSVLEIQETQYL.

Remarks on this clonotype: Since no conserved phenylalanine or tryptophan closes the CDR3, a read error is the likely cause. V usage is TRBV6-6 and J usage is TRBJ2-5; D call uncertain. V lost 9 bases and J lost 2, with 19 bases in between. This CDR3 has 15 residues. Germline CDR1 and CDR2: MNHNY and SVGAGI (reference sequence). The CDR3 spells CASSPLLQEQETQYL. CDR3 coding DNA: TGTGCCAGTAGTCCCCTTTTGCAGGAACAAGAGACCCAGTACTTA.

As concerns this clonotype: At one of its ends the junction is not consistent with the germline gene, which may arise from a read error. The J gene is TRBJ2-7, the V gene TRBV10-3, with a weak D call TRBD1 (6 bases). The CDR3 has 14 residues. Germline CDR1 and CDR2: ENHRY and SYGVKD. CDR3 sequence: CAISGTGNPYEQYF. The CDR3 region has the DNA TGTGCCATCAGTGGTACAGGGAACCCCTATGAGCAGTACTTC.

A note on this clonotype: A read error may account for a junction end that differs from germline. The gene calls are TRBV11-1 and TRBJ1-2; D ambiguous. There are 12 residues in the CDR3. Per germline, CDR1 SGHAT and CDR2 FQDESV (reference sequence). CDR3 residues: CDSSLYRYAYTF. The CDR3 DNA follows: TGTGACAGCAGCTTATACAGATATGCCTACACTTTC.

To note about this clonotype: The conserved phenylalanine or tryptophan is not found at the CDR3 terminus, so this likely reflects a read error. The genes are TRBV24-1 and TRBJ2-7, with unresolved D. V was trimmed by 5 bases and J by 3 bases, leaving 7 bases between them. CDR3 length equals 12 residues. CDR1 and CDR2 from the germline V gene are KGHDR and SFDVKD. This CDR3 is CATSGQSYEQYS. As DNA, the CDR3 is TGTGCCACCAGTGGCCAGAGCTACGAGCAGTACTCC.